This T cell receptor (beta chain) is from a study of identical twins. Whole-study results and caveats: Out-of-frame alpha sequences shared by twins were enriched for low generation probability.

It was template switching that added a universal primer site, and there were unique molecular identifiers on the cDNA. TCRdb reprocessed the 5' RACE reads via MiXCR and lists one record per CDR3 protein. Here the sample spans 450,000 to 600,000 distinct CDR3 sequences, approximately 20% being singletons. This clonotype was counted between two and nine times. What it recognizes is unknown. There are 17 residues in the CDR3. Germline assignment: CDR1 SGHRS and CDR2 YFSETQ. V lost 2 bases, J lost 2 bases, and 4 bases stayed unmatched. These data also formed part of another study, on yellow fever vaccine responses in identical twins.

The sample consisted of CD4+ T cells sorted from blood. This chain joins TRBV5-1 and TRBJ2-5; 15 bases fit TRBD2. The sequence came from a woman aged 18-35 years in good health. Here the CDR3 DNA reads TGCGCCAGCAGCTTCTTAGGACTAGCGGGAGGGCAAGAGACCCAGTACTTC. Protein sequence: CASSFLGLAGGQETQYF.